Sequencing of this TCR beta chain was carried out in a study of tumor and adjacent non-tumor tissue in lung cancer. Three rounds of nested PCR, following a modified ARM-PCR protocol, produced the TCRbeta library. TCRdb re-derived calls from the multiplex PCR reads in MiXCR, one entry per CDR3 protein. The sample has 200,000 or so distinct CDR3 sequences, 60% to 75% seen once. No cell sorting was done before RNA was extracted from the tissue. Regarding the study as a whole: Significantly higher TCR diversity was found in tumor than normal lung.

V dropped 0 bases and J dropped 5 bases, with 5 bases sitting between them. Germline V gives CDR1 GTSNPN, CDR2 SVGIG (reference sequence). The length of the CDR3 is 11 residues. A word on this clonotype: What it binds is unknown. This CDR3 is missing its conserved last phenylalanine or tryptophan, likely due to a read error.

The chain links TRBV30 to TRBJ2-7, with D hard to call. The clonotype was recovered from a man aged 55 to 69 with non-small cell lung cancer. The material sequenced was lung tumor tissue. In nucleotides, the CDR3 is TGTGCCTGGAGTGTAATAGACGAGCAGTACCTC. Translation: CAWSVIDEQYL.